Included here is one TCR beta chain sequence, with context. These data originate in a study of shared T cell receptors in the human thymus. CDR1 SGHNT and CDR2 YYREEE come from the germline V gene (reference sequence). The CDR3 is 16 residues long. V was clipped by 4 bases and J by 2 bases; unmatched bases: 5. Clones were sequenced by immunoSEQ multiplex PCR, and TCRdb holds only the in-frame ones, with some missing. The table lists hundreds of thousands of clones, more than 75% of them singletons. The same data also went into a second study, on human thymus T cells. That work contributes: Those donating were healthy Finnish infants in corrective surgery for congenital heart defects. Surgeons resected thymus tissue during corrective heart surgery. Thymic and blood repertoires seemed to show skewed V and J gene use. Reports from related research described highly overlapping thymic repertoires among unrelated individuals.

The sequenced material came from thymocytes. This sequence joins TRBV5-4 and TRBJ2-3, with TRBD2 matching over 12 bases. This clonotype was sampled from a boy under two years old with a congenital heart defect. The CDR3 nucleotides are TGTGCCAGCAGCGGCGGACTAGCGGGGCTCACAGATACGCAGTATTTT. This translates into CASSGGLAGLTDTQYF.